The 21 T cell receptor beta chains listed next were all sequenced from one sample in a study of blood T cells in healthy people across ages. A sample-barcoded 5' primer and a J-beta primer mix were used in a second PCR of roughly 6 to 12 cycles. TCRdb redid the calling of the 5' RACE reads with MiXCR, one entry per CDR3 protein. The sample lists hundreds of thousands of distinct CDR3 sequences; 40% to 65% were seen once. Source material: blood. These receptors were collected from an elderly woman in good health.

This clonotype appeared many times. The V gene is TRBV5-1, the J gene TRBJ2-1; TRBD2 matches at 10 bases. V was clipped by 2 bases and J by 7 bases; unmatched bases: 6. The CDR3 has 15 residues. The V gene's germline CDR1 is SGHRS and CDR2 YFSETQ. CDR3 bases: TGCGCCAGCAGCTTCTTAGCGGGAGGAGGAAATGAGCAGTTCTTC. Protein: CASSFLAGGGNEQFF.

The rearrangement uses TRBV3-1 and TRBJ2-7, with 14 bases fitting TRBD2. Germline V CDR1 and CDR2: LGHDT, YNNKEL (reference sequence). V lost 8 bases, J lost 7 bases, and 22 bases stayed unmatched. The CDR3 extends over 19 amino acids. The CDR3 bases are TGTGCCAGCGGCCCGGGACTAGCGGGAGAGTACGTGTGGACCAATGAGCAGTACTTC. Its protein is CASGPGLAGEYVWTNEQYF.

This clonotype was seen many times. This rearrangement joins TRBV10-2 to TRBJ2-4; TRBD2 aligns across 10 bases. The V gene's germline CDR1 is WSHSY and CDR2 SAAADI. V shed 6 bases and J 0 bases; nucleotides not matched to a gene: 5. The CDR3 spans 16 residues. CDR3 DNA sequence: TGCGCCAGCAGAGGTCTAGCGGGAGTAGCCAAAAACATTCAGTACTTC. Protein: CASRGLAGVAKNIQYF.

The V gene is TRBV6-6, the J gene TRBJ1-2; D is ambiguous. Trimming took off 2 bases at V and 8 bases at J, with 12 bases between the two ends. This CDR3 has 13 residues. Germline lookup yields CDR1 MNHNY and CDR2 SVGAGI (reference sequence). The CDR3 nucleotides are TGTGCCAGCAGTTACGGCAGATCCGGGGGCTACACCTTC. Encoded protein: CASSYGRSGGYTF.

Only one count was recorded for this clonotype. The V gene is TRBV7-2, the J gene TRBJ2-1; D unclear. This CDR3 contains 19 residues. V gave up 1 base and J gave up 1 base, with 20 bases separating them. Germline CDR1 SGHTA, CDR2 FQGNSA. DNA of the CDR3: TGTGCCAGCAGCTTAGTAGCAGGCCCCGGTCCAGGATCCTACAATGAGCAGTTCTTC. This encodes CASSLVAGPGPGSYNEQFF.

The chain carries TRBV20-1 and TRBJ2-6; tentative D call: TRBD2 (6 bases). This CDR3 region has 15 residues. The V gene's germline CDR1 is DFQATT and CDR2 SNEGSKA (reference sequence). V dropped 2 bases and J dropped 3 bases, with 11 bases sitting between them. This CDR3 reads CSARPRGIGANVLTF. The CDR3 nucleotides are TGCAGTGCTAGACCCCGGGGGATTGGGGCCAACGTCCTGACTTTC.

The chain has TRBV3-1 and TRBJ2-7; 9 bases agree with TRBD1. The CDR3 runs 15 residues. CDR1 is LGHDT and CDR2 is YNNKEL in the germline V gene (reference sequence). V dropped 4 bases and J dropped 1; count of bases not matched to a gene: 5. For the CDR3, the DNA is TGTGCCAGCAGCCGGGACAGGGTAGGGTCCTACGAGCAGTACTTC. Translated: CASSRDRVGSYEQYF.

The table lists this clonotype with a few counts. In nucleotides, the CDR3 is TGCAGTGCCCCGACAGGGAAAAGCAATCAGCCCCAGCATTTT. Protein: CSAPTGKSNQPQHF. The rearrangement links TRBV20-1 to TRBJ1-5; 7 bases map to TRBD1. Unmatched junction bases numbered 6, after V lost 6 bases and J lost 1 base. This CDR3 spans 14 amino acids. The V gene's germline CDR1 is DFQATT and CDR2 SNEGSKA (reference sequence).

This clonotype was counted a few times. The gene calls are TRBV7-2 and TRBJ2-5, with D possibly matching TRBD2 (5 bases). Per the germline V gene, CDR1 is SGHTA and CDR2 is FQGNSA. V was clipped by 4 bases and J by 4 bases, with 16 bases between them. There are 15 residues in the CDR3. CDR3 amino acids: CASSSPNMGRETQYF. In DNA form, the CDR3 reads TGTGCCAGCAGCTCCCCAAACATGGGGAGAGAGACCCAGTACTTC.

This clonotype turned up a few times. A read error may explain this, as a much larger clone is one base away. The genes are TRBV20-1 and TRBJ2-5, with D tentatively TRBD1 or TRBD2 (5 bases each). Trimming removed 6 bases at V and 1 base at J, with 12 bases between. Germline CDR1 is DFQATT and CDR2 is SNEGSKA (reference sequence). This CDR3 comprises 13 residues. The CDR3 protein is CSASRGLQETQYF. The CDR3, as DNA: TGCAGTGCCAGCCGGGGCCTCCAAGAGACCCAGTACTTC.

The sample holds many counts of this clonotype. The chain combines TRBV10-3 with TRBJ1-2; 7 nucleotides agree with TRBD1. Germline V CDR1 and CDR2: ENHRY, SYGVKD. Trimming took 5 bases from V and 4 from J; bases not matched to a gene: 13. The CDR3 is 16 amino acids. The CDR3 bases are TGTGCCATCAGTATAGTCCGGGACAGCAAGTCCTATGGCTACACCTTC. Encoded protein: CAISIVRDSKSYGYTF.

This clonotype was observed many times. The CDR3 coding sequence is TGCGCCAGCAGCCAGCCGGGACAGGGATCATTTGGCTACACCTTC. It specifies CASSQPGQGSFGYTF. The V gene is TRBV4-1, the J gene TRBJ1-2, with 9 bases lining up with TRBD1. The CDR3 has 15 amino acids. J gave up 7 bases and V 3 bases, and 9 bases lay outside the gene matches. CDR1 is MGHRA and CDR2 is YSYEKL in the germline V gene.

V is TRBV5-1 and J is TRBJ2-3; TRBD1 matches at 7 bases. Per germline, CDR1 SGHRS and CDR2 YFSETQ. The length of the CDR3 is 14 residues. V shed 2 bases, J shed 3 bases, and the junction held 3 bases outside the gene matches. CDR3 protein: CASSFEGATDTQYF. Here the CDR3 DNA reads TGCGCCAGCAGCTTTGAGGGGGCAACAGATACGCAGTATTTT.

Ten or more counts support this clonotype. This sequence joins TRBV20-1 and TRBJ2-1; D remains ambiguous. Germline V lookup: CDR1 DFQATT, CDR2 SNEGSKA (reference sequence). The CDR3 contains 14 residues. V was shortened by 0 bases and J by 4 bases, with 10 bases between the two germline ends. This CDR3 is CSARDARLYNEQFF. Here the CDR3 DNA reads TGCAGTGCTAGAGATGCACGGCTTTACAATGAGCAGTTCTTC.

To note about this clonotype: A clone one base away is much larger, so this may be a read error. The rearrangement uses TRBV7-2 and TRBJ2-1; a weak D match, TRBD2 (5 bases). The V and J ends lost 5 bases and 8 bases respectively, with 13 bases between them. This CDR3 comprises 13 residues. CDR1 and CDR2 from the germline V gene are SGHTA and FQGNSA. The CDR3 region is CASSPRVGDEQFF. The CDR3 DNA reads TGTGCCAGCAGCCCCCGGGTGGGAGATGAGCAGTTCTTC.

The V call is TRBV18, the J call TRBJ2-1; TRBD2 aligns across 12 bases. With 8 bases clipped from V and 10 bases from J, the junction kept 12 bases outside the gene matches. The germline V gene encodes CDR1 KGHSH and CDR2 LQKENI. The CDR3 runs 15 residues. The CDR3 coding sequence is TGTGCCAGCCCCCGTTCCCTAGCGGGAGGGGTAGAGCAGTTCTTC. Translating it yields CASPRSLAGGVEQFF.

This clonotype was seen repeatedly, ten times or more. The genes are TRBV5-1 and TRBJ2-5; TRBD2 matches 14 bases. Germline CDR1 reads SGHRS; CDR2 reads YFSETQ. V was pared by 2 bases and J by 4 bases, with 10 bases of the junction left unmatched. CDR3 length: 18 amino acids. The CDR3 DNA follows: TGCGCCAGCAGCTTAGGACTAGCGGGAGGTACTGCCCTAGAGACCCAGTACTTC. Amino acid sequence: CASSLGLAGGTALETQYF.

Of note for this clonotype: This sequence may be a read error, since a much larger clone differs from it by one base. This rearrangement joins TRBV29-1 to TRBJ1-2; D unclear. There are 12 residues in the CDR3. The germline V gene has CDR1 SQVTM and CDR2 ANQGSEA. The CDR3 loop is CGVAEFSYGYTF. Here the CDR3 DNA reads TGCGGCGTTGCGGAATTCAGCTATGGCTACACCTTC.

The chain couples TRBV18 to TRBJ2-3; 11 nucleotides agree with TRBD2. The germline CDR1 and CDR2 sequences are KGHSH and LQKENI. V lost 5 bases to trimming and J lost 5 bases; unmatched junction nucleotides: 12. The CDR3 spans 17 residues. DNA of the CDR3: TGTGCCAGCTCAGACCAACGACTAGCGGGATTCGGAGATACGCAGTATTTT. This translates into CASSDQRLAGFGDTQYF.

Here the CDR3 reads CASRGVGRDEQYF. CDR3 DNA sequence: TGTGCCAGCAGGGGGGTAGGGAGAGACGAGCAGTACTTC. The V and J genes are TRBV2 and TRBJ2-7; D is perhaps TRBD1 or TRBD2 (5 bases each). Germline CDR1 SNHLY, CDR2 FYNNEI. V lost 6 bases and J 5 bases, leaving 14 bases between the germline ends. The CDR3 length is 13 residues.

This clonotype was seen many times. The J gene is TRBJ2-5, the V gene TRBV15, with D perhaps matching TRBD2 (6 bases). Trimming took 0 bases from V and 0 from J, leaving 8 bases between them. This CDR3 has 15 amino acids. Germline V gene lookup returns CDR1 LNHNV and CDR2 YYDKDF (reference sequence). Here the CDR3 DNA reads TGTGCCACCAGCAGAGATGCTAGCGACCAAGAGACCCAGTACTTC. Its translation is CATSRDASDQETQYF. Filled out from reference TRBV15 and TRBJ2-5, the complete variable domain reads DAMVIQNPRYQVTQFGKPVTLSCSQTLNHNVMYWYQQKSSQAPKLLFHYYDKDFNNEADTPDNFQSRRPNTSFCFLDIRSPGLGDTAMYLCATSRDASDQETQYFGPGTRLLVL.